In its sample, the clone carrying this TCR beta chain was seen a few times. The sample originates from a study of T cells in Graves' hyperthyroidism and ophthalmopathy. Background on the study: Sampling of peripheral blood happened at initial diagnosis, prior to any treatment.

Germline CDR1 is DFQATT and CDR2 is SNEGSKA (reference sequence). There are 12 residues in the CDR3. V was shortened by 1 base and J by 1 base, with 4 bases between the two germline ends. TCR beta CDR3 regions were amplified from RNA transcripts. In the first-round RT-PCR of the TCR CDR3, the HTBI primer set was used. TCRdb re-analysed the multiplex PCR reads in MiXCR, keeping a single row per CDR3 protein. The data show about 400,000 distinct CDR3 sequences, roughly 25% seen once. Diagnostic assessment was based on clinical symptoms, serum thyroxine and TRAb, thyroid ultrasound and orbital computed tomography. Fresh 10 ml peripheral blood yielded PBMCs.

Sequencing used blood. The sequence was obtained from a man aged 50-59 years with Graves' hyperthyroidism. The chain couples TRBV20-1 to TRBJ1-1; D not certain. The CDR3 DNA follows: TGCAGTGCTAGAGGTTCGAACACTGAAGCTTTCTTT. The encoded protein is CSARGSNTEAFF.